The clone carrying this T cell receptor beta chain is a singleton in its sample. These data are taken from a study of technical replicates of blood from four donors. Germline lookup yields CDR1 MDHEN and CDR2 SYDVKM. V was pared by 5 bases and J by 7 bases, with 21 bases between. CDR3 length: 16 residues. Clones were read by immunoSEQ multiplex PCR, and TCRdb kept only the in-frame ones, dropping some. This table has under 110,000 clones, 96% appearing once. The sample taken for sequencing was T cells isolated from PBMCs. The V and J genes are TRBV28 and TRBJ2-1; TRBD1 might be the D (8 bases). The sequence was collected from a human donor in good health. CDR3 in DNA: TGTGCCAGCAGTACTTTCCCTGGACAGGGAGGGAATGAGCAGTTCTTC. It codes for CASSTFPGQGGNEQFF.